Following are 2 T cell receptor beta chains from one sample sequenced in a study of T cell responses to AZD1222 COVID-19 vaccine. Generated by immunoSEQ multiplex PCR, the TCRdb table keeps only in-frame clones and is missing some. Seen here are roughly 100,000 clones, over 85% observed once, and the top ten hold 4.5% to 5%. This material consisted of peripheral blood, taken on day 0 of AZD1222 vaccination. These receptor sequences come from an adult in good health.

The genes are TRBV7-6 and TRBJ2-1, with TRBD2 identical over 15 bases. CDR3 size: 19 residues. Germline V gives CDR1 SGHVS, CDR2 FNYEAQ. Trimming removed 1 base from V and 7 bases from J; junction bases left unmatched: 11. The CDR3 sequence: CASSLVGPGLAGGLNEQFF. The CDR3 DNA reads TGTGCCAGCAGCTTAGTTGGACCGGGACTAGCGGGAGGATTGAATGAGCAGTTCTTC.

The V and J genes are TRBV15 and TRBJ2-1, with D perhaps matching TRBD2 (5 bases). Germline assignment: CDR1 LNHNV and CDR2 YYDKDF (reference sequence). The V end lost 3 bases, the J end lost 2 bases, and 17 bases lay between the germline ends. This CDR3 spans 17 amino acids. CDR3 sequence (DNA): TGTGCCACCAGCAGTCCCACTCAAGCGGTACCCTACAATGAGCAGTTCTTC. As protein: CATSSPTQAVPYNEQFF.